This TCR beta chain stems from a study of tumour-infiltrating T cells in Burkitt lymphoma. Looking at the study overall: Overall and progression-free survival were predicted by productive clonality.

V lost 5 bases to trimming and J lost 5 bases, with 12 bases between them. CDR1 KGHSH and CDR2 LQKENI come from the germline V gene. The CDR3 totals 14 residues. This clone has a handful of counts. Measured with immunoSEQ multiplex PCR; TCRdb has only the in-frame clones, and not every one. Counted here are about 50,000 clones, around 31% occurring once; the ten biggest clones make up roughly 2.6%. The chain combines TRBV18 with TRBJ1-4; no firm D call. This TCR derives from a human donor with Burkitt lymphoma. Sequenced input: tumor tissue. This CDR3 reads CASSTSGMNEKLFF. DNA of the CDR3: TGTGCCAGCTCAACCAGTGGGATGAATGAAAAACTGTTTTTT.